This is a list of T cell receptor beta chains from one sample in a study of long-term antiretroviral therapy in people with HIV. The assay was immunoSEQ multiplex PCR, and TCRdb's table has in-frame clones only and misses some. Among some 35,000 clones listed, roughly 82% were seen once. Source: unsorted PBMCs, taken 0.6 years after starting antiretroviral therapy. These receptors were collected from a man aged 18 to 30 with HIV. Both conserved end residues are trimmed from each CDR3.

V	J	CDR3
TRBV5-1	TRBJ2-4	ASSPVERVLPKNIQY
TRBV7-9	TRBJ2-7	ASSWVDGYEQY
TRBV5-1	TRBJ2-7	ASSLDYEQY
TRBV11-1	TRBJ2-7	ASSSQIGGTYEQY
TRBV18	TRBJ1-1	ASSRNHNEGNTEAF
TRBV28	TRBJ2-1	ASSLRTNEQF
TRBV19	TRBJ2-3	ASRGGLRSGTDTQY
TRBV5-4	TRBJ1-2	ASSLFWQTGNYGYT
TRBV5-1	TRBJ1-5	ASSPEGSGNQPQH
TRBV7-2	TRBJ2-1	ASSSRLTRGSYNEQF
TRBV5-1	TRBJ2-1	ASSLGLAANEQF
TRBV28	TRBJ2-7	ASSLGGGGGAVYEQY
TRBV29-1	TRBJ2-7	SVDPSDEGEQY
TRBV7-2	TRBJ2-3	ASSWPGGQGTDTQY
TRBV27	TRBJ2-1	ASSPTPGSYNEQF